This TCR beta chain came from a study of graft-versus-host responses after intestinal transplantation. This clone occurred once. The antigen is not known. CDR1 is SNHLY and CDR2 is FYNNEI in the germline V gene. After removal of 6 bases from V and 3 bases from J, the junction contained 7 bases not matched to a gene. The CDR3 runs to 14 residues. The protocol was immunoSEQ multiplex PCR, while the TCRdb copy is restricted to in-frame clones and leaves out a portion. The profile shows around 97,000 clones, roughly 89% of them singletons. The source of this sequence is a human donor who was the organ donor for an intestinal transplant. The sequences come from unstimulated CD4+ T cells sorted from spleen or lymph node cells, collected before transplant. The chain joins TRBV2 to TRBJ2-7; TRBD1 matches 8 bases. The CDR3 here is CASRRGQANYEQYF. The DNA of the CDR3 is TGTGCCAGCAGAAGGGGACAGGCCAACTACGAGCAGTACTTC. The variable domain in full, with the rest retrieved from reference TRBV2 and TRBJ2-7, is EPEVTQTPSHQVTQMGQEVILRCVPISNHLYFYWYRQILGQKVEFLVSFYNNEISEKSEIFDDQFSVERPDGSNFTLKIRSTKLEDSAMYFCASRRGQANYEQYFGPGTRLTVT.